Listed below are T cell receptor beta chains from one sample, sequenced in a study of blood T cells in healthy people across ages. A single record per CDR3 protein comes from TCRdb applying MiXCR to the 5' RACE reads. The sample has approximately 1.5 million distinct CDR3 sequences; 35% to 45% are singletons. The sequenced sample was blood. The receptors here all came from a young woman in good health. CDR3s include the opening cysteine and the closing phenylalanine or tryptophan. Each record gives: J gene, V gene, clone size, D gene, CDR3 protein, CDR3 DNA. A D gene is named only where the DNA matches it firmly. Only part of the rows carry a size: once, few, many, or a class if the clone is expanded.

j_call: TRBJ2-1
v_call: TRBV4-1
clone_size: few
d_call: .
cdr3_aa: CASSQDVSVNEQFF
cdr3_nt: TGCGCCAGCAGCCAAGATGTATCGGTTAATGAGCAGTTCTTC

j_call: TRBJ2-1
v_call: TRBV27
clone_size: .
d_call: TRBD2
cdr3_aa: CASRLAGGPPYNEQFF
cdr3_nt: TGTGCCAGCCGATTAGCGGGAGGGCCCCCCTACAATGAGCAGTTCTTC

j_call: TRBJ2-1
v_call: TRBV7-9
clone_size: few
d_call: .
cdr3_aa: CASSFRDPLWDEQFF
cdr3_nt: TGTGCCAGCAGCTTTCGGGACCCCCTATGGGATGAGCAGTTCTTC

j_call: TRBJ2-5
v_call: TRBV27
clone_size: .
d_call: .
cdr3_aa: CASSFQPGAETQYF
cdr3_nt: TGTGCCAGCAGTTTCCAACCAGGAGCGGAGACCCAGTACTTC

j_call: TRBJ2-1
v_call: TRBV5-5
clone_size: few
d_call: TRBD2
cdr3_aa: CASSFRTSGGPSSYNEQFF
cdr3_nt: TGTGCCAGCAGCTTCCGGACTAGCGGGGGGCCCAGCTCCTACAATGAGCAGTTCTTC

j_call: TRBJ2-3
v_call: TRBV7-9
clone_size: .
d_call: .
cdr3_aa: CASSFDEESSTDTQYF
cdr3_nt: TGTGCCAGCAGCTTCGACGAGGAATCTAGCACAGATACGCAGTATTTT

j_call: TRBJ2-7
v_call: TRBV4-3
clone_size: .
d_call: TRBD2
cdr3_aa: CASEPPAGEVNEQYF
cdr3_nt: TGCGCCAGTGAACCCCCGGCGGGAGAGGTCAATGAGCAGTACTTC

j_call: TRBJ2-1
v_call: TRBV15
clone_size: .
d_call: .
cdr3_aa: CATSPGGTYNEQFF
cdr3_nt: TGTGCCACCTCTCCAGGGGGGACCTACAATGAGCAGTTCTTC

j_call: TRBJ1-5
v_call: TRBV27
clone_size: .
d_call: .
cdr3_aa: CASSVGQPNQPQHF
cdr3_nt: TGTGCCAGCAGTGTCGGACAGCCGAACCAGCCCCAGCATTTT

j_call: TRBJ2-4
v_call: TRBV7-2
clone_size: few
d_call: .
cdr3_aa: CASSSLDRAKNIQYF
cdr3_nt: TGTGCCAGCAGCTCGCTCGACAGGGCCAAAAACATTCAGTACTTC

j_call: TRBJ2-3
v_call: TRBV20-1
clone_size: .
d_call: TRBD1
cdr3_aa: CSAANGQGEVDTQYF
cdr3_nt: TGCAGTGCCGCCAACGGACAGGGTGAAGTGGATACGCAGTATTTT

j_call: TRBJ2-3
v_call: TRBV7-2
clone_size: .
d_call: TRBD2
cdr3_aa: CASSFGTSGGSTDTQYF
cdr3_nt: TGTGCCAGCAGCTTTGGCACTAGCGGGGGTAGCACAGATACGCAGTATTTT

j_call: TRBJ1-6
v_call: TRBV4-1
clone_size: many
d_call: .
cdr3_aa: CASSQEVGGGGYNSPLHF
cdr3_nt: TGCGCCAGCAGCCAAGAAGTAGGCGGGGGTGGTTATAATTCACCCCTCCACTTT

j_call: TRBJ2-7
v_call: TRBV4-2
clone_size: few
d_call: .
cdr3_aa: CASSQDTTGPGYEQYF
cdr3_nt: TGTGCCAGCAGCCAAGATACAACGGGGCCAGGCTACGAGCAGTACTTC

j_call: TRBJ1-5
v_call: TRBV19
clone_size: .
d_call: TRBD1
cdr3_aa: CASSVFGTGLYSSNQPQHF
cdr3_nt: TGTGCCAGTAGTGTCTTCGGGACAGGCCTATATTCTAGCAATCAGCCCCAGCATTTT

j_call: TRBJ1-2
v_call: TRBV6-2/TRBV6-3
clone_size: few
d_call: TRBD1
cdr3_aa: CASIPGGTVVGGYTF
cdr3_nt: TGTGCCAGCATCCCTGGAGGGACAGTAGTAGGTGGCTACACCTTC

j_call: TRBJ2-1
v_call: TRBV12-5
clone_size: .
d_call: TRBD2
cdr3_aa: CASGLVRTGGRYNEQFF
cdr3_nt: TGTGCTAGTGGTTTGGTGCGTACGGGGGGGCGCTACAATGAGCAGTTCTTC

j_call: TRBJ1-1
v_call: TRBV12-3/TRBV12-4
clone_size: .
d_call: .
cdr3_aa: CASSSSGAEAFF
cdr3_nt: TGTGCCAGCAGTTCCTCCGGGGCTGAAGCTTTCTTT